This T cell receptor (beta chain) comes out of a study of blood T cell repertoires in COVID-19. Between the trimmed V and J ends, which lost 1 base and 6 bases, there was a span of 13 bases. The germline V gene has CDR1 MNHNS and CDR2 SASEGT. The CDR3 has 14 residues. Method: immunoSEQ multiplex PCR; TCRdb's copy keeps in-frame clones and lacks some. The sample has approximately 140,000 clones; 75% to 90% are singletons. The source is a man in his 60s with active or convalescent COVID-19. Sequencing was carried out using peripheral blood. The chain recombines TRBV6-1 with TRBJ2-7; perhaps TRBD1 as D (6 bases). In nucleotides, the CDR3 is TGTGCCAGCAGTGAAGTGGGGGCTTCAGTCGAGCAGTACTTC. This gives the protein CASSEVGASVEQYF.